The 9 T cell receptor beta chains below come from one sample, sequenced in a study of OX40 agonist ivuxolimab in advanced cancers. Library preparation used the immunoSEQ multiplex PCR assay. Drawn from immuneACCESS, this table holds only the in-frame rearrangements with V and J called that TCRdb kept. Clones are partly lost; checked studies trace under half to an unresolved V gene and leave the rest unexplained. Here the sample has some 74,000 clones; roughly 94% occur a single time. The ten top clones hold around 10% of the sample. Specimen: CD4+ or CD8+ T cells sorted from blood, collected in a trial of the OX40 agonist ivuxolimab. Receptors were obtained from an adult with an advanced solid tumor such as melanoma, head and neck, liver or kidney cancer.

The chain joins TRBV6-1 to TRBJ2-7; 8 bases align to TRBD2. CDR1 and CDR2 (germline): MNHNS, SASEGT. With V trimmed by 4 bases and J by 4 bases, 9 bases remained unmatched. This CDR3 spans 15 amino acids. Here the CDR3 DNA reads TGTGCCAGCAGTGCACAGCGGGAGTATTGGTACGAGCAGTACTTC. Amino acid sequence: CASSAQREYWYEQYF.

In its sample, this clone was seen once. This chain connects TRBV6-1 to TRBJ2-7; D gene ambiguous. V lost 10 bases and J 3 bases, leaving 16 bases between the germline ends. Germline loops: CDR1 MNHNS, CDR2 SASEGT. CDR3 size: 13 residues. For the CDR3, the DNA is TGTGCCATCGACACCCAGGTTTTCTACGAGCAGTACTTC. Amino acid sequence: CAIDTQVFYEQYF.

The chain recombines TRBV27 with TRBJ2-1, with D possibly being TRBD2 (6 bases). Per the germline V gene, CDR1 is MNHEY and CDR2 is SMNVEV (reference sequence). The CDR3 totals 16 residues. V was pared by 5 bases and J by 1 base, with 15 bases between. The CDR3 coding sequence is TGTGCCAGCAGTCCGAAACTAGCTGGGTCCTACAATGAGCAGTTCTTC. The encoded protein is CASSPKLAGSYNEQFF.

The V and J genes are TRBV30 and TRBJ1-1; unclear D gene. Germline V lookup: CDR1 GTSNPN, CDR2 SVGIG (reference sequence). CDR3 length: 13 residues. V was trimmed by 0 bases and J by 11 bases, leaving 16 bases between them. The CDR3 loop is CAWSVSGQRKAFF. The CDR3 coding sequence is TGTGCCTGGAGTGTGTCCGGGCAAAGGAAGGCTTTCTTT.

J is TRBJ2-1 and V is TRBV27; TRBD1 might be the D (6 bases). V lost 7 bases and J lost 0, with 10 bases in between. This CDR3 is 14 amino acids long. Germline V CDR1 and CDR2: MNHEY, SMNVEV (reference sequence). This CDR3 reads CASKQGSSYNEQFF. Written as DNA, the CDR3 is TGTGCCAGCAAGCAGGGGAGCTCCTACAATGAGCAGTTCTTC.

The rearrangement links TRBV7-9 to TRBJ2-7; D gene unclear. The CDR3 has 13 amino acids. The V end lost 0 bases, the J end lost 3 bases, and 6 bases lay between the germline ends. The germline V gene encodes CDR1 SEHNR and CDR2 FQNEAQ (reference sequence). CDR3 residues: CASSLAPNYEQYF. Here the CDR3 DNA reads TGTGCCAGCAGCTTAGCTCCCAACTACGAGCAGTACTTC.

The table lists this clone with a count of one. The chain joins TRBV9 to TRBJ2-7, with TRBD1 as a possible D gene (6 bases). Germline V gene lookup returns CDR1 SGDLS and CDR2 YYNGEE. V gave up 4 bases and J gave up 3 bases, with 11 bases separating them. The CDR3 has 13 residues. The CDR3 protein is CASSTRDNYEQYF. In nucleotides, the CDR3 is TGTGCCAGCAGCACCCGGGACAACTACGAGCAGTACTTC.

CDR3 protein: CSAVGGQGSDEQFF. The CDR3 nucleotides are TGCAGCGCTGTGGGAGGACAGGGTTCGGATGAGCAGTTCTTC. This chain uses TRBV29-1 with TRBJ2-1, with 8 bases identical to TRBD1. V was clipped by 7 bases and J by 8 bases; unmatched bases: 13. The length of the CDR3 is 14 residues. Per germline, CDR1 SQVTM and CDR2 ANQGSEA.

The chain recombines TRBV19 with TRBJ2-7, with D possibly matching TRBD2 (5 bases). Germline CDR1 reads LNHDA; CDR2 reads SQIVND (reference sequence). The V end was cut by 5 bases, the J end by 0 bases, with 11 bases between. The CDR3 length is 14 residues. The DNA for the CDR3 is TGTGCCAGTAGTGGGTCAGGAGGCTCCTACGAGCAGTACTTC. Protein sequence: CASSGSGGSYEQYF. Variable domain in full (rest from reference TRBV19 and TRBJ2-7): DGGITQSPKYLFRKEGQNVTLSCEQNLNHDAMYWYRQDPGQGLRLIYYSQIVNDFQKGDIAEGYSVSREKKESFPLTVTSAQKNPTAFYLCASSGSGGSYEQYFGPGTRLTVT.